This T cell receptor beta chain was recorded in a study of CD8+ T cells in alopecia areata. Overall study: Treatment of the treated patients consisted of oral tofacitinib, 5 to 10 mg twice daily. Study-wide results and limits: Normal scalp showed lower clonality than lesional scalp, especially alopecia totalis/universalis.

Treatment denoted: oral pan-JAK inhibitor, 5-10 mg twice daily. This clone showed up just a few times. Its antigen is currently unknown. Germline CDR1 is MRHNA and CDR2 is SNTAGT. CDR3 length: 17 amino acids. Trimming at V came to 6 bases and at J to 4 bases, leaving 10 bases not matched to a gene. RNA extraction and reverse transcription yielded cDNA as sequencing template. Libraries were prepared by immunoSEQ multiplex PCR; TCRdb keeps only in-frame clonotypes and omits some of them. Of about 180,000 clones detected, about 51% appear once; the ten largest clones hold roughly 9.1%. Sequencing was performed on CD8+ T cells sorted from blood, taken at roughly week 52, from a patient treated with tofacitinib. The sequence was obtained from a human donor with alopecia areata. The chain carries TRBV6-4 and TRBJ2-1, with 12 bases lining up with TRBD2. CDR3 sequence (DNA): TGTGCCAGCAGCTCTTGGACTAGCGGGGCGCCATACAATGAGCAGTTCTTC. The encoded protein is CASSSWTSGAPYNEQFF.